Listed here are 29 T cell receptor beta chains from one sample, sequenced in a study of blood T cell repertoires in COVID-19. Assay used: immunoSEQ multiplex PCR; TCRdb lists only in-frame clones, some missing. The sample lists about 200,000 clones; over 80% were seen once. The sequencing sample was made of peripheral blood. These receptors came from a man between 60 and 70 years old with COVID-19, enrolled during active disease.

V and J are TRBV3-1 (or the pseudogene TRBV3-2) and TRBJ2-7; 7 bases map to TRBD1. Germline-derived CDR1 and CDR2 are LGHDT and YNNKEL (reference sequence). CDR3 size: 15 residues. V dropped 6 bases and J dropped 7; count of bases not matched to a gene: 15. The CDR3 region has the DNA TGTGCCAGCAGAGCCCTTTCTTCTCCAGGGGGAGAGCAGTACTTC. It codes for CASRALSSPGGEQYF.

The V and J genes are TRBV19 and TRBJ2-2, with 14 positions matching TRBD2. CDR3 length: 18 amino acids. J was trimmed by 2 bases and V by 5 bases; bases with no gene match: 7. Germline assignment: CDR1 LNHDA and CDR2 SQIVND (reference sequence). The CDR3 coding sequence is TGTGCCAGTAGTCCGACTAGCGGGAGGGCCATTAACACCGGGGAGCTGTTTTTT. Amino acid sequence: CASSPTSGRAINTGELFF.

This clone appeared once. V and J are TRBV19 and TRBJ2-2; D is possibly TRBD1 (6 bases). The CDR3 extends over 13 amino acids. V dropped 6 bases and J dropped 6 bases, with 11 bases sitting between them. Germline V gene data show CDR1 as LNHDA and CDR2 as SQIVND (reference sequence). The CDR3: CASRVRGAGELFF. The CDR3 coding sequence is TGTGCCAGTAGAGTCAGGGGCGCCGGGGAGCTGTTTTTT. Full variable domain (missing parts from reference TRBV19 and TRBJ2-2): DGGITQSPKYLFRKEGQNVTLSCEQNLNHDAMYWYRQDPGQGLRLIYYSQIVNDFQKGDIAEGYSVSREKKESFPLTVTSAQKNPTAFYLCASRVRGAGELFFGEGSRLTVL.

The V gene is TRBV5-1, the J gene TRBJ1-4, with D possibly matching TRBD1 (5 bases). V was clipped by 4 bases and J by 6 bases, with 16 bases between them. This CDR3 contains 15 residues. The germline V gene has CDR1 SGHRS and CDR2 YFSETQ. This CDR3 reads CASSGGRGNDEKLFF. CDR3 DNA: TGCGCCAGCAGCGGAGGGAGGGGTAACGATGAAAAACTGTTTTTT.

The V and J genes are TRBV19 and TRBJ1-4; D possibly corresponds to TRBD1 (5 bases). Trimming removed 2 bases at V and 6 bases at J, with 13 bases between. The germline CDR1 and CDR2 sequences are LNHDA and SQIVND (reference sequence). The CDR3 length is 15 residues. The chain's CDR3 is CASSIREEGDEKLFF. In DNA, the CDR3 is TGTGCCAGTAGTATAAGGGAGGAAGGGGATGAAAAACTGTTTTTT.

CDR3 region: CASSEPPYSNQPQHF. Here the CDR3 DNA reads TGTGCCAGCAGTGAACCCCCCTATAGCAATCAGCCCCAGCATTTT. V and J are TRBV6-1 and TRBJ1-5, with D uncertain. V shed 2 bases and J shed 0 bases, with 8 bases lying between them. The CDR3 is 15 amino acids. Germline V gene data show CDR1 as MNHNS and CDR2 as SASEGT.

A note on this clone: Other DNA sequences in this specimen translate into the identical CDR3. The chain has TRBV6-6 and TRBJ1-2; unclear D gene. CDR3 length: 11 amino acids. The ends were cut back, 5 bases at V and 3 bases at J, with 4 bases in the middle. From germline, CDR1 is MNHNY and CDR2 SVGAGI (reference sequence). The CDR3: CASSPDYGYTF. DNA of the CDR3: TGTGCCAGCAGTCCAGACTATGGCTACACCTTC.

This rearrangement joins TRBV2 to TRBJ1-2; no clear D. This CDR3 region has 14 residues. Germline loops: CDR1 SNHLY, CDR2 FYNNEI. The V end was cut by 2 bases, the J end by 8 bases, with 15 bases between. The CDR3 DNA follows: TGTGCCAGCAGTGAAACTTGGGGTTCGGGAGGCTACACCTTC. It yields the protein CASSETWGSGGYTF.

The V call is TRBV2, the J call TRBJ1-4, with 7 bases matching TRBD1. After removal of 6 bases from V and 4 bases from J, the junction contained 5 bases not matched to a gene. This CDR3 has 14 residues. The germline V gene has CDR1 SNHLY and CDR2 FYNNEI. CDR3 bases: TGTGCCAGCAGAGGACAGGTGAATAATGAAAAACTGTTTTTT. Encoded protein: CASRGQVNNEKLFF.

This chain links TRBV6-6 with TRBJ1-2; tentative D call: TRBD1 (6 bases). The V end was cut by 7 bases, the J end by 4 bases, with 16 bases between. Germline assignment: CDR1 MNHNY and CDR2 SVGAGI (reference sequence). The CDR3 loop spans 14 amino acids. The CDR3, as DNA: TGTGCCAGCATACAGGGCCCGCGGTCCTATGGCTACACCTTC. As protein: CASIQGPRSYGYTF.

This rearrangement joins TRBV6-6 to TRBJ1-2; D possibly corresponds to TRBD1 (6 bases). The CDR3 length is 14 residues. Between the trimmed V and J ends, which lost 6 bases and 6 bases, there was a span of 17 bases. In germline, CDR1 is MNHNY, CDR2 SVGAGI (reference sequence). CDR3 in amino acids: CASSPIDRQDGYTF. The CDR3 coding sequence is TGTGCCAGCAGCCCTATTGACAGGCAGGATGGCTACACCTTC.

This clone was detected once. The CDR3 loop is CASVRGLGNTIYF. CDR3 nucleotides: TGTGCCAGCGTAAGGGGGCTTGGAAACACCATATATTTT. V gene TRBV19 combines with J gene TRBJ1-3, with 7 bases lining up with TRBD1. J gave up 3 bases and V 9 bases, and 5 bases lay outside the gene matches. Germline-derived CDR1 and CDR2 are LNHDA and SQIVND (reference sequence). This CDR3 is built from 13 residues.

The V and J genes are TRBV4-1 and TRBJ1-2; TRBD1 matches at 8 bases. CDR3 length: 16 amino acids. J lost 8 bases, V lost 0 bases, and 11 bases had no gene match. Germline CDR1 and CDR2: MGHRA and YSYEKL. The CDR3 loop reads CASSQDSTGGIYGYTF. The CDR3, as DNA: TGCGCCAGCAGCCAAGATAGTACAGGGGGGATCTACGGCTACACCTTC.

The rearrangement joins TRBV6-1 to TRBJ2-5, with 7 bases identical to TRBD1. The V and J ends lost 2 bases and 6 bases, in that order; junction bases with no gene match: 3. The CDR3 length is 13 residues. Germline values: CDR1 MNHNS, CDR2 SASEGT. CDR3 nucleotides: TGTGCCAGCAGTGAAATTAGGGGGCAGACCCAGTACTTC. Its protein is CASSEIRGQTQYF.

This clone was counted between two and nine times. V usage is TRBV13 and J usage is TRBJ2-7, with TRBD2 matching over 7 bases. Germline V CDR1 and CDR2: PRHDT, FYEKMQ (reference sequence). The V gene end was trimmed by 4 bases and the J gene end by 6 bases; junction bases not matched to a gene: 3. The CDR3 has 12 amino acids. The CDR3 bases are TGTGCCAGCAGCTCCCCGGGGGGCGAGCAGTACTTC. Protein: CASSSPGGEQYF.

In its sample, this clone was seen once. This chain connects TRBV19 to TRBJ1-5; D not resolved. With 6 bases removed from V and 3 bases from J, the gap between germline ends came to 15 bases. Per the germline V gene, CDR1 is LNHDA and CDR2 is SQIVND (reference sequence). The length of the CDR3 is 15 residues. The CDR3 sequence is CASRAKGGPNQPQHF. The CDR3 DNA is TGTGCCAGTAGGGCCAAGGGAGGCCCCAATCAGCCCCAGCATTTT.

This clone has a single count. This chain joins TRBV6-6 and TRBJ2-5, with D possibly matching TRBD1 (5 bases). Trimming left V 4 bases short and J 7 bases short, with 13 bases between. The CDR3 contains 13 residues. The germline gives CDR1 MNHNY, CDR2 SVGAGI (reference sequence). CDR3 in DNA: TGTGCCAGCAGTTCGGCAGGGCCTGGGACCCAGTACTTC. Translated: CASSSAGPGTQYF.

This clone showed up just a few times. This sample includes further DNA sequences coding for the same CDR3. The chain carries TRBV2 and TRBJ2-1; TRBD1 matches at 9 bases. From germline, CDR1 is SNHLY and CDR2 FYNNEI. With 6 bases clipped from V and 4 bases from J, the junction kept 1 base outside the gene matches. This CDR3 spans 13 amino acids. This CDR3 is CASSGTGYNEQFF. CDR3 sequence (DNA): TGTGCCAGCAGCGGGACAGGGTACAATGAGCAGTTCTTC.

This chain links TRBV12-3 or TRBV12-4 with TRBJ2-1, with 11 bases fitting TRBD1. J lost 6 bases, V lost 10 bases, and 5 bases had no gene match. The CDR3 extends over 13 amino acids. CDR3 region: CATRDRGFNEQFF. The CDR3 bases are TGTGCCACCCGGGACAGGGGGTTCAATGAGCAGTTCTTC.

V is TRBV18 and J is TRBJ1-1; D remains ambiguous. V gave up 4 bases and J gave up 1 base, with 13 bases separating them. The CDR3 is 15 residues long. The germline V gene has CDR1 KGHSH and CDR2 LQKENI. For the CDR3, the DNA is TGTGCCAGCTCACTATATGGGCAGCCGAACACTGAAGCTTTCTTT. Protein sequence: CASSLYGQPNTEAFF.

V is TRBV4-2 and J is TRBJ1-3; D is undetermined. The CDR3 loop spans 16 amino acids. Germline values: CDR1 LGHNA, CDR2 YNFKEQ. Trimming left V 0 bases short and J 1 base short, with 10 bases between. The CDR3 DNA is TGTGCCAGCAGCCAAGAACGTAGCATGTCTGGAAACACCATATATTTT. Residues: CASSQERSMSGNTIYF.

The gene calls are TRBV7-9 and TRBJ1-2, with TRBD1 identical over 7 bases. There are 14 residues in the CDR3. The germline gives CDR1 SEHNR, CDR2 FQNEAQ (reference sequence). V was pared by 5 bases and J by 3 bases, with 6 bases of the junction left unmatched. CDR3 sequence reads: CASSAGQAHYGYTF. The CDR3 DNA sequence: TGTGCCAGCAGCGCCGGACAGGCTCACTATGGCTACACCTTC. The variable domain in full, completed from reference TRBV7-9 and TRBJ1-2, reads DTGVSQNPRHKITKRGQNVTFRCDPISEHNRLYWYRQTLGQGPEFLTYFQNEAQLEKSRLLSDRFSAERPKGSFSTLEIQRTEQGDSAMYLCASSAGQAHYGYTFGSGTRLTVV.

This clone was picked up one time. The chain has TRBV5-4 and TRBJ2-5, with TRBD1 identical over 9 bases. The J segment lost 4 bases and the V segment lost 4 bases, leaving 2 bases of the junction unmatched. CDR3 length equals 13 residues. Germline CDR1 and CDR2: SGHNT and YYREEE (reference sequence). CDR3 sequence (DNA): TGTGCCAGCAGCGCGGGACAGGGAGAGACCCAGTACTTC. Its translation: CASSAGQGETQYF.

This clone was recorded only once. The V and J genes are TRBV12-3 or TRBV12-4 and TRBJ1-1, with TRBD1 identical over 8 bases. V lost 5 bases, J lost 5 bases, and 4 bases stayed unmatched. The CDR3 is 13 amino acids. This CDR3 reads CASSLDRETEAFF. DNA for the CDR3: TGTGCCAGCAGTCTGGACAGGGAGACTGAAGCTTTCTTT.

This chain joins TRBV7-2 and TRBJ2-1; D gene unclear. The CDR3 runs 15 residues. Trimming cost V 1 base and J 1 base, with 8 bases left between them. From germline, CDR1 is SGHTA and CDR2 FQGNSA. CDR3 sequence reads: CASSLVAQSYNEQFF. The CDR3 nucleotides read TGTGCCAGCAGCTTAGTGGCTCAGTCCTACAATGAGCAGTTCTTC.

This chain uses TRBV4-2 with TRBJ1-3; D remains unclear. Looked up from germline, CDR1 is LGHNA and CDR2 is YNFKEQ. V was pared by 0 bases and J by 7 bases, with 16 bases between. The CDR3 totals 16 residues. This chain's CDR3 is CASSQDSGGYRNTIYF. As DNA, the CDR3 is TGTGCCAGCAGCCAAGATAGCGGCGGTTATAGGAACACCATATATTTT.

The chain uses TRBV7-2 and TRBJ2-7; 12 nucleotides align to TRBD2. The length of the CDR3 is 15 residues. J lost 2 bases, V lost 5 bases, and 4 bases had no gene match. In germline, CDR1 is SGHTA, CDR2 FQGNSA. As DNA, the CDR3 is TGTGCCAGCAGCCCAACTAGCGGGAGGCCCTACGAGCAGTACTTC. It yields the protein CASSPTSGRPYEQYF.

This chain joins TRBV3-1 (or the pseudogene TRBV3-2) and TRBJ1-5, with 10 bases fitting TRBD1. The trim removed 3 bases at V and 1 base at J, leaving 3 bases unmatched. CDR3 length equals 16 residues. Germline CDR1 reads LGHDT; CDR2 reads YNNKEL (reference sequence). CDR3 nucleotide sequence: TGTGCCAGCAGCCAGACAGGGGGCAGGAGCAATCAGCCCCAGCATTTT. As protein: CASSQTGGRSNQPQHF.

V usage is TRBV18 and J usage is TRBJ1-2; a weak D match, TRBD1 (6 bases). V lost 3 bases and J lost 6, with 17 bases in between. Germline values: CDR1 KGHSH, CDR2 LQKENI. This CDR3 contains 15 residues. The CDR3: CASSPQRGQGNGYTF. CDR3 DNA: TGTGCCAGCTCACCCCAGCGGGGGCAGGGAAATGGCTACACCTTC.